The 27 T cell receptor beta chains reported below all come from one sample, sequenced in a study of T-cell reconstitution after alpha-beta-depleted transplantation in children. Molecular barcoding with unique molecular identifiers was used for the TCRbeta library. TCRdb redid the calling of the PCR reads with MiXCR, one entry per CDR3 protein. The repertoire includes about 300,000 distinct CDR3 sequences, around 9.1% of them detected once, and around 7.5% sits in the top ten. The starting material was PBMCs, obtained before TCRalphabeta/CD19-depleted stem cell transplant. The receptors were sampled from a boy under three years old with acute myeloid leukemia, due to receive a stem cell transplant.

This sequence joins TRBV20-1 and TRBJ2-1, with 10 bases lining up with TRBD2. There are 15 residues in the CDR3. The germline CDR1 and CDR2 sequences are DFQATT and SNEGSKA (reference sequence). With V trimmed by 3 bases and J by 3 bases, 5 bases remained unmatched. This chain's CDR3 is CSASSLAGGYNEQFF. The CDR3 nucleotides read TGCAGTGCTAGTTCCTTAGCGGGGGGCTACAATGAGCAGTTCTTC.

The table lists this clonotype with many counts. The chain is built from TRBV7-9 and TRBJ2-7; weak D call: TRBD1 (6 bases). In germline, CDR1 is SEHNR, CDR2 FQNEAQ (reference sequence). V lost 4 bases and J lost 3, with 13 bases in between. CDR3 length: 14 residues. CDR3 residues: CASSSRDTLYEQYF. CDR3 coding DNA: TGTGCCAGCAGCTCCCGGGACACCCTCTACGAGCAGTACTTC.

As to this clonotype: A read error may explain this, as a much larger clone is one base away. The chain uses TRBV7-8 and TRBJ1-5, with 10 bases matching TRBD1. Germline V gene lookup returns CDR1 SGHVS and CDR2 FQNEAQ. This CDR3 has 17 amino acids. The CDR3 here is CASSLKLGQGKGQPQNF. DNA of the CDR3: TGTGCCAGCAGCCTCAAGCTGGGACAGGGGAAAGGTCAGCCCCAGAATTTT. The complete variable domain, with remaining parts taken from reference TRBV7-8 and TRBJ1-5, reads GAGVSQSPRYKVAKRGQDVALRCDPISGHVSLFWYQQALGQGPEFLTYFQNEAQLDKSGLPSDRFFAERPEGSVSTLKIQRTQQEDSAVYLCASSLKLGQGKGQPQNFGDGTRLSIL.

In this sample, this clonotype turned up a few times. The V call is TRBV7-9, the J call TRBJ1-1; D is perhaps TRBD1 (6 bases). The length of the CDR3 is 15 residues. The V end lost 1 base, the J end lost 4 bases, and 13 bases lay between the germline ends. Germline lookup yields CDR1 SEHNR and CDR2 FQNEAQ (reference sequence). CDR3 residues: CASSLVPRGGTEAFF. The CDR3 nucleotides read TGTGCCAGCAGCTTAGTTCCCAGAGGGGGCACTGAAGCTTTCTTT.

In this sample, this clonotype turned up many times. This sequence joins TRBV25-1 and TRBJ2-7; 9 nucleotides agree with TRBD1. Trimming cost V 3 bases and J 4 bases; bases outside gene matches: 7. The CDR3 is 15 amino acids. Germline CDR1 reads MGHDK; CDR2 reads SYGVNS. The CDR3 nucleotides read TGTGCCAGCAGTGAGCCGGGACAGGGAGCTTACGAGCAGTACTTC. Protein product: CASSEPGQGAYEQYF.

This clonotype has ten or more counts. The chain uses TRBV7-9 and TRBJ2-2; 9 bases map to TRBD2. The germline gives CDR1 SEHNR, CDR2 FQNEAQ (reference sequence). The V and J ends lost 5 bases and 6 bases, in that order; junction bases with no gene match: 10. The CDR3 has 16 residues. Here the CDR3 reads CASSPLAGGLSGELFF. The CDR3 nucleotides are TGTGCCAGCAGCCCCCTGGCGGGAGGGCTATCCGGGGAGCTGTTTTTT.

This clonotype was found many times. The chain carries TRBV5-1 and TRBJ1-2; 8 bases match TRBD1. Germline values: CDR1 SGHRS, CDR2 YFSETQ. V lost 0 bases, J lost 4 bases, and 2 bases stayed unmatched. The CDR3 loop spans 14 amino acids. CDR3 sequence: CASSLGQGFYGYTF. CDR3 in DNA: TGCGCCAGCAGCTTGGGACAGGGGTTCTATGGCTACACCTTC.

Notes on this clonotype: This may come from a read error, since a much larger clone is one base off. This rearrangement joins TRBV29-1 to TRBJ1-2; 9 bases agree with TRBD1. This CDR3 has 10 residues. Germline V gene sequence: CDR1 SQVTM, CDR2 ANQGSEA. Germline trimming cut 4 bases from V and 13 bases from J; bases unmatched to any gene: 4. CDR3: CSVAQDRGTF. For the CDR3, the DNA is TGCAGCGTTGCTCAGGACAGGGGCACCTTC.

The chain carries TRBV15 and TRBJ2-7, with a possible D match to TRBD2 (6 bases). The CDR3 has 16 residues. Germline-derived CDR1 and CDR2 are LNHNV and YYDKDF (reference sequence). The ends were cut back, 0 bases at V and 4 bases at J, with 16 bases in the middle. CDR3 region: CATSRDGNGSPYEQYF. The CDR3 DNA reads TGTGCCACCAGCAGAGATGGCAACGGGAGTCCTTACGAGCAGTACTTC.

The rearrangement uses TRBV13 and TRBJ2-7; D is possibly TRBD1 or TRBD2 (5 bases each). The CDR3 totals 15 residues. Germline V gene sequence: CDR1 PRHDT, CDR2 FYEKMQ (reference sequence). V lost 2 bases and J lost 2, with 13 bases in between. This CDR3 reads CASSLIGARAYEQYF. In DNA, the CDR3 is TGTGCCAGCAGCTTAATCGGGGCGAGAGCCTACGAGCAGTACTTC.

This clonotype was seen a few times. V is TRBV4-2 and J is TRBJ2-5, with TRBD1 as a possible D gene (5 bases). The CDR3 covers 14 residues. V was trimmed by 2 bases and J by 5 bases, leaving 12 bases between them. CDR1 is LGHNA and CDR2 is YNFKEQ in the germline V gene. CDR3: CASSQFGHDETQYF. CDR3 nucleotide sequence: TGTGCCAGCAGCCAATTTGGACACGATGAGACCCAGTACTTC.

This clonotype has at least ten counts. V usage is TRBV3-1 and J usage is TRBJ2-1, with D perhaps matching TRBD1 (5 bases). Deletions cut 1 base from V and 4 bases from J, with 17 bases between. The CDR3 runs 17 residues. Per germline, CDR1 LGHDT and CDR2 YNNKEL (reference sequence). DNA for the CDR3: TGTGCCAGCAGCCAAGCCCGACAGCTAACCGGATACAATGAGCAGTTCTTC. This sequence encodes CASSQARQLTGYNEQFF.

This clonotype has at least ten counts. The rearrangement links TRBV3-1 to TRBJ2-4; D is uncertain. Trimming took 6 bases from V and 0 from J, leaving 12 bases between them. The germline V gene has CDR1 LGHDT and CDR2 YNNKEL (reference sequence). The CDR3 is 15 amino acids. Here the CDR3 DNA reads TGTGCCAGCAGTCGCAGCCAGTTAGCCAAAAACATTCAGTACTTC. Its translation is CASSRSQLAKNIQYF. Filled out from reference TRBV3-1 and TRBJ2-4, the complete variable domain reads DTAVSQTPKYLVTQMGNDKSIKCEQNLGHDTMYWYKQDSKKFLKIMFSYNNKELIINETVPNRFSPKSPDKAHLNLHINSLELGDSAVYFCASSRSQLAKNIQYFGAGTRLSVL.

This clonotype has a count of ten or more. J is TRBJ2-1 and V is TRBV20-1; unclear D gene. V was trimmed by 5 bases and J by 8 bases, leaving 7 bases between them. Germline V lookup: CDR1 DFQATT, CDR2 SNEGSKA (reference sequence). This CDR3 is 10 amino acids long. CDR3 nucleotides: TGCAGTGCTGGCGAGTATGAGCAGTTCTTC. Protein: CSAGEYEQFF.

This clonotype was counted many times. The V gene is TRBV7-2, the J gene TRBJ2-7; no reliable D call. V gave up 5 bases and J gave up 3 bases, with 17 bases separating them. Germline values: CDR1 SGHTA, CDR2 FQGNSA. This CDR3 comprises 15 residues. CDR3 sequence reads: CASSPRWDPIYEQYF. The CDR3 nucleotides are TGTGCCAGCAGCCCTCGCTGGGATCCCATCTACGAGCAGTACTTC.

This clonotype was recorded many times. The V call is TRBV12-3 or TRBV12-4, the J call TRBJ2-1; TRBD2 aligns across 14 bases. This CDR3 is built from 17 residues. After removal of 4 bases from V and 6 bases from J, the junction contained 8 bases not matched to a gene. The CDR3 nucleotides are TGTGCCAGCAGTTCTCGACTAGCGGGGGGGCCAAGCAATGAGCAGTTCTTC. Protein: CASSSRLAGGPSNEQFF.

This clonotype was observed a few times. V is TRBV7-6 and J is TRBJ2-3; no clear D. V shed 2 bases and J shed 1 base, with 10 bases lying between them. The CDR3 consists of 15 residues. CDR1 SGHVS and CDR2 FNYEAQ come from the germline V gene. The CDR3 sequence is CASSLNYPGTDTQYF. CDR3 nucleotide sequence: TGTGCCAGCAGCTTAAACTACCCGGGCACAGATACGCAGTATTTT.

This clonotype was observed many times. The rearrangement joins TRBV7-3 to TRBJ2-3, with no clear D. Germline CDR1 reads SGHTA; CDR2 reads FQGTGA. CDR3 length equals 14 residues. The germline V and J ends were trimmed by 4 bases and 1 base, with 9 bases remaining between them. CDR3 sequence reads: CASSSGPRTDTQYF. The CDR3 coding sequence is TGTGCCAGCAGCTCTGGACCCCGCACAGATACGCAGTATTTT.

This clonotype was recorded at least ten times. V gene TRBV24-1 combines with J gene TRBJ2-7, with 8 bases identical to TRBD2. Trimming took 3 bases from V and 3 from J; bases not matched to a gene: 9. The CDR3 extends over 16 amino acids. The V gene's germline CDR1 is KGHDR and CDR2 SFDVKD. CDR3 nucleotide sequence: TGTGCCACCAGTGATAATACCAGCGGGGGACTCTACGAGCAGTACTTC. Its translation: CATSDNTSGGLYEQYF.

This clonotype was seen a handful of times. The V and J genes are TRBV7-9 and TRBJ2-5; TRBD1 matches at 8 bases. This CDR3 region has 14 residues. The germline V gene has CDR1 SEHNR and CDR2 FQNEAQ (reference sequence). Trimming at V came to 5 bases and at J to 5 bases, leaving 7 bases not matched to a gene. The CDR3 sequence is CASSPQTGVETQYF. Written as DNA, the CDR3 is TGTGCCAGCAGCCCCCAGACAGGGGTGGAGACCCAGTACTTC.

This clonotype showed up many times. V is TRBV11-2 and J is TRBJ2-3; TRBD2 agrees at 9 bases. This CDR3 has 14 amino acids. V trimming: 5 bases; J trimming: 4 bases; junction bases outside the gene matches: 4. The germline gives CDR1 SGHAT, CDR2 FQNNGV. The CDR3, as DNA: TGTGCCAGCAGCATTAGCGGGAGTGCAGATACGCAGTATTTT. Translation: CASSISGSADTQYF.

This clonotype was detected many times. This sequence joins TRBV7-2 and TRBJ2-3, with D possibly TRBD2 on 7 matching bases. The CDR3 consists of 15 residues. Trimming pared 5 bases from V and 3 bases from J, leaving 15 bases between. The germline V gene has CDR1 SGHTA and CDR2 FQGNSA. CDR3: CASSGWGGGTDTQYF. Here the CDR3 DNA reads TGTGCCAGCAGCGGGTGGGGGGGCGGAACAGATACGCAGTATTTT.

This clonotype occurred many times. The chain recombines TRBV29-1 with TRBJ2-3; D gene ambiguous. Trimming stripped 5 bases from V and 2 bases from J, with 11 bases between. CDR3 length: 13 residues. CDR1 SQVTM and CDR2 ANQGSEA come from the germline V gene. The CDR3 DNA is TGCAGCGTTCATCAGCAGTACACAGATACGCAGTATTTT. It is translated as CSVHQQYTDTQYF.

This clonotype occurred many times. This chain links TRBV6-2 or TRBV6-3 with TRBJ1-6; 8 bases line up with TRBD1. The CDR3 runs 15 residues. CDR1 is MNHEY, CDR2 SVGEGT, per germline. Trimming cost V 6 bases and J 7 bases; bases outside gene matches: 8. The CDR3 nucleotides are TGTGCCAGCAGGGAGGACAGGGCCTCGAATTCACCCCTCCACTTT. This translates into CASREDRASNSPLHF.

This clonotype was counted at least ten times. The chain couples TRBV5-1 to TRBJ2-3; perhaps TRBD1 as D (5 bases). In germline, CDR1 is SGHRS, CDR2 YFSETQ. Trimming left V 4 bases short and J 0 bases short, with 15 bases between. The CDR3 extends over 16 amino acids. The DNA of the CDR3 is TGCGCCAGCAGCCCTAACCGACAGCCTAGCACAGATACGCAGTATTTT. It specifies CASSPNRQPSTDTQYF. The variable domain in full, completed from reference TRBV5-1 and TRBJ2-3, reads KAGVTQTPRYLIKTRGQQVTLSCSPISGHRSVSWYQQTPGQGLQFLFEYFSETQRNKGNFPGRFSGRQFSNSRSEMNVSTLELGDSALYLCASSPNRQPSTDTQYFGPGTRLTVL.

This clonotype has at least ten counts. The chain joins TRBV20-1 to TRBJ2-5; D perhaps matches TRBD1 (6 bases). The CDR3 is 11 amino acids. Trimming left V 6 bases short and J 8 bases short, with 13 bases between. In germline, CDR1 is DFQATT, CDR2 SNEGSKA (reference sequence). The CDR3 coding sequence is TGCAGTGCACTTGGACAGTCCACCCAGTACTTC. This encodes CSALGQSTQYF.

The table lists this clonotype with many counts. The chain recombines TRBV28 with TRBJ1-1; TRBD1 aligns across 8 bases. CDR1 is MDHEN and CDR2 is SYDVKM in the germline V gene. V was pared by 5 bases and J by 1 base, with 6 bases of the junction left unmatched. This CDR3 has 15 amino acids. Written as DNA, the CDR3 is TGTGCCAGCAGTACACTCGGGACAGGGAACACTGAAGCTTTCTTT. This gives the protein CASSTLGTGNTEAFF.